This is a list of T cell receptor beta chains from one sample in a study of regulatory T cells in long-lasting Graves disease. TCRdb independently ran MiXCR on the multiplex PCR reads; one entry per CDR3 protein. The data hold roughly 400,000 distinct CDR3 sequences, with roughly a fifth observed a single time. The sample here was peripheral blood mononuclear cells (PBMCs), taken when the disease was refractory, from a patient treated with antithyroid drugs. The receptors shown here come from a female donor with Graves disease. The CDR3 runs from the conserved cysteine through the conserved F or W. A D gene is named only where the DNA matches it firmly. Clone size is given for some rows only: seen once, a few or many times, or a class if the clone is expanded.

NA	TRBV11-2	TRBJ2-3	NA	CASSLQGLGTDTQYF	TGTGCCAGCAGCTTACAGGGGCTCGGCACAGATACGCAGTATTTT
NA	TRBV28	TRBJ2-3	many	CASSHSGILTDTQYF	TGTGCCAGCAGCCACAGTGGAATCCTCACAGATACGCAGTATTTT
TRBD2	TRBV27	TRBJ2-5	many	CASSSLAGVRETQYF	TGTGCCAGCAGTTCCCTAGCGGGAGTTCGGGAGACCCAGTACTTC
NA	TRBV28	TRBJ2-5	few	CASSWPGLSQETQYF	TGTGCCAGCAGTTGGCCGGGCCTTAGCCAAGAGACCCAGTACTTC
NA	TRBV15	TRBJ2-7	few	CATSRDPTQAFQYF	TGTGCCACCAGCAGAGACCCAACTCAAGCTTTCCAGTACTTC
NA	TRBV14	TRBJ2-7	few	CASSQGLGRRSYEQYF	TGTGCCAGCAGCCAAGGGCTCGGGAGACGTTCCTACGAGCAGTACTTC
NA	TRBV28	TRBJ2-5	many	CASSLYGGDQETQYF	TGTGCCAGCAGTTTATATGGGGGTGACCAAGAGACCCAGTACTTC
TRBD2	TRBV2	TRBJ2-7	many	CASIRMSGKSEQYF	TGTGCCAGCATCCGAATGAGCGGGAAAAGCGAGCAGTACTTC
NA	TRBV5-5	TRBJ2-5	NA	CASSIGPTYQETQYF	TGTGCCAGCAGCATAGGACCGACGTACCAAGAGACCCAGTACTTC
TRBD1	TRBV28	TRBJ2-6	NA	CASSSRDRAGGSGANVLTF	TGTGCCAGCAGTTCCCGGGACAGGGCTGGGGGCTCCGGGGCCAACGTCCTGACTTTC
TRBD2	TRBV28	TRBJ2-1	few	CASSPRSPTSGRYNEQFF	TGTGCCAGCAGCCCCAGATCACCTACTAGCGGGAGATACAATGAGCAGTTCTTC
TRBD2	TRBV9	TRBJ2-1	once	CASSVGLAGINEQFF	TGTGCCAGCAGCGTAGGACTAGCGGGGATCAATGAGCAGTTCTTC
NA	TRBV19	TRBJ1-1	NA	CASSYLQGRGTEAFF	TGTGCCAGTAGTTACTTACAGGGTCGCGGGACTGAAGCTTTCTTT
NA	TRBV19	TRBJ2-7	few	CASSPPPQGGSYEQYF	TGTGCCAGTAGTCCGCCTCCTCAGGGGGGGTCCTACGAGCAGTACTTC
NA	TRBV28	TRBJ2-5	many	CASSPLAGSNQETQYF	TGTGCCAGCAGTCCCCTCGCAGGGTCCAACCAAGAGACCCAGTACTTC
NA	TRBV14	TRBJ1-2	NA	CASSLFVSDGGYTF	TGTGCCAGCAGCCTATTCGTGTCGGATGGGGGCTACACCTTC
TRBD2	TRBV15	TRBJ2-2	many	CATSRVGTSRTGELFF	TGTGCCACCAGCAGAGTTGGGACTAGCCGGACCGGGGAGCTGTTTTTT
TRBD1	TRBV15	TRBJ1-1	many	CATSRDLGERGQGDTEAFF	TGTGCCACCAGCAGAGATTTAGGGGAAAGGGGGCAGGGCGACACTGAAGCTTTCTTT
NA	TRBV7-3	TRBJ2-5	many	CASSPAGSQETQYF	TGTGCCAGCAGCCCCGCCGGGTCCCAAGAGACCCAGTACTTC
NA	TRBV30	TRBJ1-6	NA	CAWSGLNSPLHF	TGTGCCTGGAGTGGATTAAATTCACCCCTCCACTTT
TRBD2	TRBV30	TRBJ2-7	few	CAWSEGGSSREQYF	TGTGCCTGGAGTGAGGGAGGGAGCAGCCGCGAGCAGTACTTC
NA	TRBV19	TRBJ2-6	NA	CASSPGSGANVLTF	TGTGCCAGTAGTCCCGGCTCTGGGGCCAACGTCCTGACTTTC